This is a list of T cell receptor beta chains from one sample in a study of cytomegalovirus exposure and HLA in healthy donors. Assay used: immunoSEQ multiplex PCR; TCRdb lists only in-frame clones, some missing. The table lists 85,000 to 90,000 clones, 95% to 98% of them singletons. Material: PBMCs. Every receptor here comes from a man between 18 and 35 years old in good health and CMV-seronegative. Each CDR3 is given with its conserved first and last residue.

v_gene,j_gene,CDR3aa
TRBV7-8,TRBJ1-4,CASTRDRRRASSNEKLFF
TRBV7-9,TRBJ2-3,CASSLFTTTDTQYF
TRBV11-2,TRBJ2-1,CASSFGLGSYNEQFF
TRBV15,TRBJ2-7,CATSRDGTSGVYEQYF
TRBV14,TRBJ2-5,CASSQVGKGNQETQYF
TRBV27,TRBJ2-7,CASRPQGWSVYEQYF
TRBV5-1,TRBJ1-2,CASSLGQGINYGYTF
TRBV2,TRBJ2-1,CASSDPEVSYEQFF
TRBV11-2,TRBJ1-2,CASSWAGPSYGYTF
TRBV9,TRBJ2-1,CASSLTQAGPTYNEQFF
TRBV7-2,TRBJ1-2,CASSATAMQNYGYTF
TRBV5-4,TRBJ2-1,CASSDGGPSYNEQFF
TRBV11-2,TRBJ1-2,CASSLAGAGANYGYTF
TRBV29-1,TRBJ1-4,CSVEGNQQGSGKLFF
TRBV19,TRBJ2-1,CASSITSGSHNEQFF
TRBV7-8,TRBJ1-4,CASNQGSREKLFF
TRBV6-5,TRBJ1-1,CASSYSGTASTEAFF
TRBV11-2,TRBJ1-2,CASSTRSYGYTF
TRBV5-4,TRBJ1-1,CASSSRQGNTEAFF
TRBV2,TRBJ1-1,CASSSDRRTEAFF
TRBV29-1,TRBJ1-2,CSVGQGVGFGYTF
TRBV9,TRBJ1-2,CASSVFPRAYGYTF
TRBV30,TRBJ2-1,CAWSVDSYNEQFF
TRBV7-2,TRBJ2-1,CASSPGHYVSEQFF
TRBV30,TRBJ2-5,CAWSASSLETQYF
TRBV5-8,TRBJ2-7,CASSLRTGGHYEQYF
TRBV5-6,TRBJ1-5,CASSRSSNQPQHF
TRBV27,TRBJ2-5,CASRRNGQETQYF
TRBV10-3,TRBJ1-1,CASGQGDTEAFF
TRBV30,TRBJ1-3,CAWSPNRDSLSGNTIYF
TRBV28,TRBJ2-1,CASSVTPNHNEQFF
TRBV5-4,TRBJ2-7,CASSLISHEQYF
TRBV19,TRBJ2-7,CASALGAPYEQYF
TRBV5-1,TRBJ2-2,CASTSKVGQGSGELFF
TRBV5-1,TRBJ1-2,CASSLAYGTGGYGYTF
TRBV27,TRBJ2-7,CASSFGYEQYF